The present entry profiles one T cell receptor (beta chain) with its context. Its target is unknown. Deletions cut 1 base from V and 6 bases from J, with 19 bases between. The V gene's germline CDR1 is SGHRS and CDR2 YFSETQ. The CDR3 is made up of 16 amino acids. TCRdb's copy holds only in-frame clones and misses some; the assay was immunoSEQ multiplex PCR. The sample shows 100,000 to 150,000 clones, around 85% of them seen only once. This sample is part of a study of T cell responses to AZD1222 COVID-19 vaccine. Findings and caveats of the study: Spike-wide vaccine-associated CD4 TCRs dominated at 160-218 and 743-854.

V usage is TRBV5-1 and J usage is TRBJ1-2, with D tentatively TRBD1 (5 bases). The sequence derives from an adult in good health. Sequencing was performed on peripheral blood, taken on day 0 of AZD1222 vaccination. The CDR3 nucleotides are TGCGCCAGCAGCTTGACATTCGCAGGGCAGATCCATGGCTACACCTTC. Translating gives CASSLTFAGQIHGYTF.